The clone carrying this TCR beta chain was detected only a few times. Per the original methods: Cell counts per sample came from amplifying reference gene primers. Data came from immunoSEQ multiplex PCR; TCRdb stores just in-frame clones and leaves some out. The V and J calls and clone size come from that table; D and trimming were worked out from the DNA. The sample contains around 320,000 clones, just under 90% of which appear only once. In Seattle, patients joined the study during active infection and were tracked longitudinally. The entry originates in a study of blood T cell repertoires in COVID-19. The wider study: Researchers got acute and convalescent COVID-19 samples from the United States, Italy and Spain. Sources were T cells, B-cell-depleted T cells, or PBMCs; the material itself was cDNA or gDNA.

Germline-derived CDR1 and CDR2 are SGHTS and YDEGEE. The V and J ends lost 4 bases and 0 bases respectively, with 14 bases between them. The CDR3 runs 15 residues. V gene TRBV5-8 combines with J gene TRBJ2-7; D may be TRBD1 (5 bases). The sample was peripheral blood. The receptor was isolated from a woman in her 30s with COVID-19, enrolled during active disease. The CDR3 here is CASSADRGFSYEQYF. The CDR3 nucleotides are TGTGCCAGCAGCGCCGATAGGGGATTCTCCTACGAGCAGTACTTC. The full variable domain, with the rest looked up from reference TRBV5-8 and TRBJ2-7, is EAGVTQSPTHLIKTRGQQATLRCSPISGHTSVYWYQQALGLGLQFLLWYDEGEERNRGNFPPRFSGRQFPNYSSELNVNALELEDSALYLCASSADRGFSYEQYFGPGTRLTVT.